This section outlines one T cell receptor (beta chain) sequence together with its context. As yet, its antigen is unknown. The data were taken from a study of identical twins. General observations from the study: Cord blood beta clonotypes present at high abundance carried fewer insertions; no such pattern appeared in memory repertoires.

Template switching, a step in the protocol, added a universal primer site, and cDNA carried unique molecular identifiers. TCRdb fed the 5' RACE reads into MiXCR, producing one record per CDR3 protein. Here the sample spans 600,000 to 850,000 distinct CDR3 sequences, approximately 18% being singletons. The germline V gene has CDR1 DFQATT and CDR2 SNEGSKA (reference sequence). CDR3 length: 15 amino acids. V shed 0 bases and J 6 bases; nucleotides not matched to a gene: 8. The sample also formed part of further work on T cells expressing NK-cell markers. In that study: For over five donors, the dominant NKG2C+ clonotypes made up about 1.0-7.5% of their CD8+ T cells.

The sequenced sample was PBMCs. This sequence originates from a woman aged 18-35 years in good health. This chain connects TRBV20-1 to TRBJ2-7; TRBD1 matches 10 bases. Here the CDR3 DNA reads TGCAGTGCTAGAGATCCCGGGACAGGGGATCGCGAGCAGTACTTC. This gives the protein CSARDPGTGDREQYF.